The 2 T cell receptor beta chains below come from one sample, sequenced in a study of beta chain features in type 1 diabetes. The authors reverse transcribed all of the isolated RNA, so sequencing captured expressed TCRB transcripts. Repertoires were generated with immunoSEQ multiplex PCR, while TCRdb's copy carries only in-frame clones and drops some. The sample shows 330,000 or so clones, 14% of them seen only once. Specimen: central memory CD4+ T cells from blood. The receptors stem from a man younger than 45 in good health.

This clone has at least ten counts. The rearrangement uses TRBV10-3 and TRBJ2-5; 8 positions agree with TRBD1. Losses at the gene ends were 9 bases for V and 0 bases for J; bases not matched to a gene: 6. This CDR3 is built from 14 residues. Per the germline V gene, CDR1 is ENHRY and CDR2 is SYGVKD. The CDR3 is CAINSQGDQETQYF. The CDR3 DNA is TGTGCCATTAACTCACAGGGGGACCAAGAGACCCAGTACTTC.

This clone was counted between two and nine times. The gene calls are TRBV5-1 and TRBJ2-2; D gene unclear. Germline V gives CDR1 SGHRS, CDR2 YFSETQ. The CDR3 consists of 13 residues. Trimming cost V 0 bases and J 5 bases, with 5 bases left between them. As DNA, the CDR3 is TGCGCCAGCAGCTTGGTAATAACCGGGGAGCTGTTTTTT. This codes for CASSLVITGELFF.